This entry describes one T cell receptor beta chain. This sample was taken from a study of blood T cell repertoires in COVID-19. Study in general: Specimens from acute and convalescent COVID-19 originated in the United States, Italy and Spain.

With 2 bases clipped from V and 6 bases from J, the junction kept 4 bases outside the gene matches. This CDR3 spans 13 amino acids. Germline V lookup: CDR1 SGHRS, CDR2 YFSETQ. Original processing notes: Reference gene primer amplification gave nucleated cell count estimates. Sequencing used immunoSEQ multiplex PCR; TCRdb keeps in-frame clones, though not all of them. The V and J calls and the clone size are those of that table, but D and trimming were determined from the DNA. The table shows around 480,000 clones, with about 90% occurring only once. The sample consisted of PBMCs or T cells enriched from blood (not recorded which). The chain is built from TRBV5-1 and TRBJ1-2; 7 nucleotides align to TRBD1. The clonotype was recovered from a woman between 18 and 29 years old who had recovered from COVID-19. CDR3 in amino acids: CASSLPTGDGYTF. The CDR3 nucleotides read TGCGCCAGCAGCTTACCTACAGGGGATGGCTACACCTTC. The full variable domain, with the rest looked up from reference TRBV5-1 and TRBJ1-2, is KAGVTQTPRYLIKTRGQQVTLSCSPISGHRSVSWYQQTPGQGLQFLFEYFSETQRNKGNFPGRFSGRQFSNSRSEMNVSTLELGDSALYLCASSLPTGDGYTFGSGTRLTVV.